Detailed here is one T cell receptor (beta chain). The data belong to a study of blood T cell repertoires in COVID-19. Study at large: Samples came from the United States, Italy and Spain, spanning acute and convalescent COVID-19. PBMCs, B-cell-depleted T cells, or T cells provided the cDNA or gDNA that made up the material.

Source study methods: From reference gene primer amplification, estimates of nucleated cell counts were derived. Assay: immunoSEQ multiplex PCR; the TCRdb copy retains only in-frame clones and omits some. V and J calls and clone size are as listed in that table; D and trimming were resolved from the DNA. The sample shows under 300,000 clones, about nine tenths of them seen only once. Per the germline V gene, CDR1 is KGHDR and CDR2 is SFDVKD. Trimming stripped 5 bases from V and 0 bases from J, with 8 bases between. The CDR3 has 14 residues. Material for sequencing was peripheral blood. The chain carries TRBV24-1 and TRBJ2-3; D not certain. This clonotype was obtained from a man aged 55 to 70 who had recovered from COVID-19. In DNA, the CDR3 is TGTGCCACCAGTGGACAACTGAGCACAGATACGCAGTATTTT. It encodes CATSGQLSTDTQYF.